This record covers a single T cell receptor (beta chain). Methods used by the authors: Researchers report that nucleated cell counts were estimated from reference gene primer amplification. The method was immunoSEQ multiplex PCR; TCRdb's version includes in-frame clones alone and lacks a portion of them. V, J and clone size derive from that table, while D and trimming were established from the DNA sequence. The repertoire holds around 150,000 clones, with about 79% as singletons. This record belongs to a study of blood T cell repertoires in COVID-19. Study in general: Samples came from the United States, Italy and Spain, spanning acute and convalescent COVID-19. Sources were T cells, B-cell-depleted T cells, or PBMCs; the material itself was cDNA or gDNA.

V lost 0 bases to trimming and J lost 7 bases, with 9 bases between them. The CDR3 is made up of 13 amino acids. Germline V gene data show CDR1 as KGHSY and CDR2 as FQNENV. The sequence was collected from a woman aged 50 to 65 in a cohort sampled during active or convalescent COVID-19. The chain combines TRBV16 with TRBJ1-1; D possibly corresponds to TRBD1 (5 bases). Sequencing used peripheral blood. The CDR3 nucleotides are TGTGCCAGCAGCCAATCCAGGGCCGGTGAAGCTTTCTTT. This translates into CASSQSRAGEAFF.